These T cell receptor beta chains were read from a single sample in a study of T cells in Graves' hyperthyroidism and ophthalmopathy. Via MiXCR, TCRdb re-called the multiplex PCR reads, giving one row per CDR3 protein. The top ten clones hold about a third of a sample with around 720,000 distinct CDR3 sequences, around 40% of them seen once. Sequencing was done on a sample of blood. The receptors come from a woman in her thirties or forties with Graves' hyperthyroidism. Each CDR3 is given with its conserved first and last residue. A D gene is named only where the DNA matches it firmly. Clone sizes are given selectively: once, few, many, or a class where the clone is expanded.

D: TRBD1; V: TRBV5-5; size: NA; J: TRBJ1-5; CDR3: CASSARGGQFNQPQHF; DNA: TGTGCCAGCAGTGCTAGAGGGGGACAGTTCAATCAGCCCCAGCATTTT
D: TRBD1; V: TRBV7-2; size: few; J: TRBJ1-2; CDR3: CASSQRQGPDGYTF; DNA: TGTGCCAGCTCACAACGACAGGGGCCGGATGGCTACACCTTC
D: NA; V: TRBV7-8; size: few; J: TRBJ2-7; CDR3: CASSFIGGSYEQYF; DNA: TGTGCCAGCAGCTTTATAGGGGGCTCCTACGAGCAGTACTTC
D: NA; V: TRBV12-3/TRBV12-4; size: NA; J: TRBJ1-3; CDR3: CASSFQGHSGNTIYF; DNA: TGTGCCAGCAGTTTTCAGGGACACTCTGGAAACACCATATATTTT
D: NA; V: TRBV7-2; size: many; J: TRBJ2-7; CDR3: CASSLDRAAYEQYF; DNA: TGTGCCAGCAGCTTAGACCGAGCGGCGTACGAGCAGTACTTC
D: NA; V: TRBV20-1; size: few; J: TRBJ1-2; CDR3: CSAGTPATNYGYTF; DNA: TGCAGTGCTGGCACCCCAGCGACGAACTATGGCTACACCTTC
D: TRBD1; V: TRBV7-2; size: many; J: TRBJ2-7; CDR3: CASRTTGAGEQYF; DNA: TGTGCCAGCAGAACAACAGGGGCTGGGGAGCAGTACTTC
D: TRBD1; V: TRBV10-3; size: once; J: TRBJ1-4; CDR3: CAIADRLIREKLFF; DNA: TGTGCCATCGCGGACAGGTTAATAAGGGAAAAACTGTTTTTT
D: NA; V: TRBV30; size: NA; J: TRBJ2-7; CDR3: CAWGSSDERPYEQYF; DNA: TGTGCCTGGGGATCGTCTGACGAACGCCCCTACGAGCAGTACTTC
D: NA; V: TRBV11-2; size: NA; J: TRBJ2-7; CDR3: CASSRLWDHQGSEQYF; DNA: TGTGCCAGCAGCCGATTATGGGATCACCAGGGGTCCGAGCAGTACTTC
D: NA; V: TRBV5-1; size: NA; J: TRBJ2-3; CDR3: CASSQAGGMQYF; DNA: TGCGCCAGCAGCCAAGCGGGTGGTATGCAGTATTTT
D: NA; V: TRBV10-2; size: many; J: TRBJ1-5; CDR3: CASSDPRGGNQPQHF; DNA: TGCGCCAGCAGTGACCCCAGGGGAGGCAATCAGCCCCAGCATTTT
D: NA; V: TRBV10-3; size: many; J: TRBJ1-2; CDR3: CATQRTLVSGYGYTF; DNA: TGTGCCACTCAACGAACCTTAGTTTCAGGGTATGGCTACACCTTC
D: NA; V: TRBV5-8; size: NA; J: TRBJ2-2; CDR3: CASSPPLLGTGELFF; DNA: TGTGCCAGCAGCCCACCCCTCTTGGGGACCGGGGAGCTGTTTTTT
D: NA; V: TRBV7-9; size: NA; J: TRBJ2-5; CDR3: CASSHPGREETQYF; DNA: TGTGCCAGCAGCCACCCGGGGCGGGAAGAGACCCAGTACTTC
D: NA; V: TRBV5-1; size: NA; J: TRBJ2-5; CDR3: CASSLYSRGETQYF; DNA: TGCGCCAGCAGCTTGTACAGCCGAGGAGAGACCCAGTACTTC
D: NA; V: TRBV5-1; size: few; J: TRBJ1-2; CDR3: CASSLSPGQSSYGYTF; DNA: TGCGCCAGCAGCTTGTCCCCCGGGCAGTCCTCCTATGGCTACACCTTC
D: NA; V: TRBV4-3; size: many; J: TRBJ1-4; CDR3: CASSQVEGWEKLFF; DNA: TGCGCCAGCAGCCAAGTCGAGGGGTGGGAAAAACTGTTTTTT
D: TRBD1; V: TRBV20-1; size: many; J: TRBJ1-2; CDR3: CSAPDREGGYTF; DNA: TGCAGTGCTCCGGACAGGGAGGGTGGCTACACCTTC
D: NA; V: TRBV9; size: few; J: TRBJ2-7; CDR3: CASSLRPVNSYEQYF; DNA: TGTGCCAGCAGCCTCAGGCCCGTGAACTCCTACGAGCAGTACTTC